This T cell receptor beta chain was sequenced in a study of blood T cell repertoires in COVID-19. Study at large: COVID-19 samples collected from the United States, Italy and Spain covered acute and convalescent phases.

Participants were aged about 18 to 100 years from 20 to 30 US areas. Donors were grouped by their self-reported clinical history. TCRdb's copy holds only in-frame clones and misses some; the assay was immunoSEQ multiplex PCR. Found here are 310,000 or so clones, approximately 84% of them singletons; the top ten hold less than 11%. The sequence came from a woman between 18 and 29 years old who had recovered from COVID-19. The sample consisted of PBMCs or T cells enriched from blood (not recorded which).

CDR3 DNA: TGTGCCAGCAGCCGAATGACTAGCGGGCACACCGGGGAGCTGTTTTTT. It codes for CASSRMTSGHTGELFF. The rearrangement links TRBV7-6 to TRBJ2-2, with TRBD2 matching over 10 bases. Trimming cost V 5 bases and J 3 bases; bases outside gene matches: 6. This CDR3 spans 16 amino acids. CDR1 SGHVS and CDR2 FNYEAQ come from the germline V gene.